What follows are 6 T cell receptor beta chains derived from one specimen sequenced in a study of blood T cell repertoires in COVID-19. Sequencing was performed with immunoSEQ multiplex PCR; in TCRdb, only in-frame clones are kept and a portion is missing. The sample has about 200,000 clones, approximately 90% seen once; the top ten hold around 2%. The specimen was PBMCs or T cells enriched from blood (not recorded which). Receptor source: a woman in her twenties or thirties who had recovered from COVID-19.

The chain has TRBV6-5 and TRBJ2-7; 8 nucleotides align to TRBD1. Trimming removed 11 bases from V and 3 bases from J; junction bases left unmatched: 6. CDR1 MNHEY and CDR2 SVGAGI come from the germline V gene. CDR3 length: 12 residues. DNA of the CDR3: TGTGCCTCCGGACAGGGTTTCTACGAGCAGTACTTC. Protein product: CASGQGFYEQYF.

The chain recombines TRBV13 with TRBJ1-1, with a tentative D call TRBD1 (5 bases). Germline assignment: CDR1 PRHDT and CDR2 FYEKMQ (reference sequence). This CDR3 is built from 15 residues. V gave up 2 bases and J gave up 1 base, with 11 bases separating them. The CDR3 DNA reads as TGTGCCAGCAGCTTAATTGGCGGGACGAACACTGAAGCTTTCTTT. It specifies CASSLIGGTNTEAFF.

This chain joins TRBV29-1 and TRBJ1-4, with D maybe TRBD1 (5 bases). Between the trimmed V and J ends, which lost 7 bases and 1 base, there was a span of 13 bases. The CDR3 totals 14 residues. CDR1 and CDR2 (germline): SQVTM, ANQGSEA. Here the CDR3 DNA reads TGCAGCGCTGCGGGGGGAGTAACTAATGAAAAACTGTTTTTT. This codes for CSAAGGVTNEKLFF.

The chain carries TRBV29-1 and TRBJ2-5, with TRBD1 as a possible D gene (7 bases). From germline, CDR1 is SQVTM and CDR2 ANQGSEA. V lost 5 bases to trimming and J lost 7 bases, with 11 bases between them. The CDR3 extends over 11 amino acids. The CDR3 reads CSVPQGGTQYF. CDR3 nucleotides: TGCAGCGTTCCGCAGGGGGGGACCCAGTACTTC.

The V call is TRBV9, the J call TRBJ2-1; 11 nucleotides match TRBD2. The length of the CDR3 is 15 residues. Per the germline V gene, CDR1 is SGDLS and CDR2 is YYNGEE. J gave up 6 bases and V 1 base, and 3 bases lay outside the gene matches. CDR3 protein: CASSVTTSGANEQFF. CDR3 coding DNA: TGTGCCAGCAGCGTAACGACTAGCGGGGCCAATGAGCAGTTCTTC.

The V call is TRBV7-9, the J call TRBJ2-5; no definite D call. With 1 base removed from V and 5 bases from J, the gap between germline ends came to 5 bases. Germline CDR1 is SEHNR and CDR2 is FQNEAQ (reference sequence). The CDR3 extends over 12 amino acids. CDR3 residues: CASSLVRETQYF. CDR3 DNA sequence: TGTGCCAGCAGCTTAGTCCGTGAGACCCAGTACTTC. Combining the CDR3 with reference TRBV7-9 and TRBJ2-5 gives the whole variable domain DTGVSQNPRHKITKRGQNVTFRCDPISEHNRLYWYRQTLGQGPEFLTYFQNEAQLEKSRLLSDRFSAERPKGSFSTLEIQRTEQGDSAMYLCASSLVRETQYFGPGTRLLVL.